This entry concerns a single T cell receptor beta chain. Sequencing was performed with immunoSEQ multiplex PCR; in TCRdb, only in-frame clones are kept and a portion is missing. This sample has under 300,000 clones; over 75% occur once, and the top ten carry more than 9.5%. The data belong to a study of blood T cell repertoires in COVID-19. There are 17 residues in the CDR3. The germline V gene encodes CDR1 MGHRA and CDR2 YSYEKL. V lost 1 base and J 8 bases, leaving 23 bases between the germline ends. Sample: peripheral blood. The gene calls are TRBV4-1 and TRBJ1-2; tentative D call: TRBD1 (6 bases). This receptor was obtained from an older woman with acute or convalescent COVID-19. The CDR3 spells CASSQGPGGWTDRGYTF. Written as DNA, the CDR3 is TGCGCCAGCAGCCAAGGCCCGGGAGGGTGGACAGATCGGGGCTACACCTTC.